This record looks at one TCR beta chain sequence and its context. The sample is drawn from a study of blood T cell repertoires in COVID-19. Study background: Nucleic acid was either cDNA or gDNA, and it came from T cells, B-cell-depleted T cells, or PBMCs.

Repertoires were generated with immunoSEQ multiplex PCR, while TCRdb's copy carries only in-frame clones and drops some. This table holds approximately 190,000 clones, roughly 87% found once. Seattle enrolled patients during active infection and tracked them longitudinally. CDR1 and CDR2 from the germline V gene are MNHEY and SMNVEV (reference sequence). This CDR3 has 14 residues. Trimming pared 8 bases from V and 2 bases from J, leaving 13 bases between. This chain uses TRBV27 with TRBJ1-5; D unresolved. The clonotype originates from a woman in her sixties or seventies with COVID-19, enrolled during active disease. The sample comprised peripheral blood. The CDR3 loop is CASRSRAGNQPQHF. The CDR3 region has the DNA TGTGCCAGCCGCTCGCGCGCTGGCAATCAGCCCCAGCATTTT.